Each of the 24 T cell receptor beta chains below was sequenced from the same sample in a study of cytomegalovirus exposure and HLA in healthy donors. Data came from immunoSEQ multiplex PCR; TCRdb stores just in-frame clones and leaves some out. The sample lists approximately 160,000 clones, roughly nine tenths seen once, with approximately 5% in the top ten. The sample comprised PBMCs. The receptors stem from a woman aged 25 to 39 in good health and CMV-seronegative.

The chain has TRBV18 and TRBJ2-2; maybe TRBD1 (5 bases). From germline, CDR1 is KGHSH and CDR2 LQKENI. The V end lost 3 bases, the J end lost 2 bases, and 13 bases lay between the germline ends. This CDR3 is 16 amino acids long. The DNA for the CDR3 is TGTGCCAGCTCACCCAAGACAGTCCAAAACACCGGGGAGCTGTTTTTT. Residues: CASSPKTVQNTGELFF.

The chain uses TRBV9 and TRBJ2-1, with TRBD2 matching 13 bases. Germline V gene data show CDR1 as SGDLS and CDR2 as YYNGEE. The CDR3 extends over 18 amino acids. V lost 0 bases and J lost 1; bases outside the gene matches: 4. The CDR3: CASSVDWTSGGSYNEQFF. Written as DNA, the CDR3 is TGTGCCAGCAGCGTAGATTGGACTAGCGGGGGTTCCTACAATGAGCAGTTCTTC. Full variable domain (outside the CDR3, taken from reference TRBV9 and TRBJ2-1): DSGVTQTPKHLITATGQRVTLRCSPRSGDLSVYWYQQSLDQGLQFLIQYYNGEERAKGNILERFSAQQFPDLHSELNLSSLELGDSALYFCASSVDWTSGGSYNEQFFGPGTRLTVL.

This clone came up a few times. This chain joins TRBV2 and TRBJ2-6, with 11 bases identical to TRBD1. This CDR3 has 17 residues. J lost 1 base, V lost 8 bases, and 7 bases had no gene match. The germline V gene has CDR1 SNHLY and CDR2 FYNNEI. CDR3 nucleotides: TGTGCCAGCCTTCCGGGACAGGGGGTATCTGGGGCCAACGTCCTGACTTTC. The encoded protein is CASLPGQGVSGANVLTF.

The gene calls are TRBV4-1 and TRBJ1-6, with 9 bases aligning to TRBD1. J lost 9 bases, V lost 0 bases, and 3 bases had no gene match. The CDR3 loop spans 15 amino acids. CDR1 MGHRA and CDR2 YSYEKL come from the germline V gene. CDR3 sequence reads: CASSQEGQGSSPLHF. CDR3 DNA sequence: TGCGCCAGCAGCCAAGAGGGACAGGGTAGTTCACCCCTCCACTTT.

J is TRBJ1-1 and V is TRBV9, with TRBD1 as a possible D gene (5 bases). The CDR3 contains 16 residues. Germline CDR1 is SGDLS and CDR2 is YYNGEE. Deletions cut 3 bases from V and 0 bases from J, with 15 bases between. The CDR3 DNA sequence: TGTGCCAGCAGCGGGATCGAATGGGGCTTGAACACTGAAGCTTTCTTT. This gives the protein CASSGIEWGLNTEAFF.

Ten or more counts support this clone. This sequence joins TRBV28 and TRBJ2-7; no definite D call. Germline CDR1 MDHEN, CDR2 SYDVKM. The germline V and J ends were trimmed by 4 bases and 5 bases, with 15 bases remaining between them. This CDR3 comprises 14 residues. The CDR3 reads CASSSREPADEQYF. The CDR3 nucleotides are TGTGCCAGCAGTTCTAGGGAACCTGCGGACGAGCAGTACTTC.

The rearrangement joins TRBV27 to TRBJ2-7; 8 nucleotides line up with TRBD1. The CDR3 loop spans 15 amino acids. The trim removed 8 bases at V and 5 bases at J, leaving 14 bases unmatched. CDR1 MNHEY and CDR2 SMNVEV come from the germline V gene (reference sequence). The CDR3: CASALDRGPIDEQYF. CDR3 DNA: TGTGCCAGCGCCCTCGACAGGGGTCCAATCGACGAGCAGTACTTC.

J is TRBJ2-7 and V is TRBV5-4, with D perhaps TRBD1 (7 bases). The CDR3 is 16 amino acids. In germline, CDR1 is SGHNT, CDR2 YYREEE (reference sequence). Deletions cut 4 bases from V and 4 bases from J, with 21 bases between. CDR3 amino acids: CASSSSGGTLAYEQYF. CDR3 coding DNA: TGTGCCAGCAGCAGTTCAGGGGGGACACTCGCTTACGAGCAGTACTTC.

V usage is TRBV4-3 and J usage is TRBJ1-1; D possibly corresponds to TRBD1 (6 bases). CDR1 and CDR2 from the germline V gene are LGHNA and YSLEER. The CDR3 consists of 16 residues. V was cut by 1 base and J by 3 bases, with 15 bases left in between. CDR3 in DNA: TGCGCCAGCAGCCAAGTGCGGGGGCCGGGGGACACTGAAGCTTTCTTT. It is translated as CASSQVRGPGDTEAFF.

J is TRBJ2-5 and V is TRBV2; no definite D call. The germline CDR1 and CDR2 sequences are SNHLY and FYNNEI. The CDR3 loop spans 12 amino acids. V gave up 5 bases and J gave up 5 bases, with 9 bases separating them. The CDR3 sequence: CASSLYRETQYF. The CDR3 DNA sequence: TGTGCCAGCAGTCTTTACCGGGAGACCCAGTACTTC.

This clone has a handful of counts. The V and J genes are TRBV6-1 and TRBJ2-1; TRBD1 matches at 11 bases. Germline values: CDR1 MNHNS, CDR2 SASEGT. This CDR3 spans 14 amino acids. With 8 bases clipped from V and 6 bases from J, the junction kept 6 bases outside the gene matches. The CDR3 reads CASPKGQGGNEQFF. The CDR3, as DNA: TGTGCCAGCCCCAAGGGACAGGGGGGCAATGAGCAGTTCTTC.

Turning to this clone: One end of the junction is discordant with germline, which a read error may explain. DNA of the CDR3: TGCGCCAGCAGCCAGGCTCCGGGTACTGAAGTTTTCTTT. Amino acid sequence: CASSQAPGTEVFF. The V gene is TRBV4-1, the J gene TRBJ1-1; D unresolved. CDR1 and CDR2 (germline): MGHRA, YSYEKL. There are 13 residues in the CDR3.

The genes are TRBV18 and TRBJ2-7; unclear D gene. Germline CDR1 reads KGHSH; CDR2 reads LQKENI. The CDR3 totals 13 residues. V lost 5 bases, J lost 0 bases, and 8 bases lay in between. Here the CDR3 reads CASSGQFSYEQYF. The CDR3 DNA follows: TGTGCCAGCTCAGGTCAGTTCTCCTACGAGCAGTACTTC.

This clone is a singleton in its sample. This chain uses TRBV5-6 with TRBJ2-3; TRBD2 agrees at 7 bases. Germline loops: CDR1 SGHDT, CDR2 YYEEEE. Trimming removed 6 bases from V and 4 bases from J; junction bases left unmatched: 14. This CDR3 is 16 amino acids long. CDR3 bases: TGTGCCAGCACCCCGTCGCTAGCGGTGGTATCAGATACGCAGTATTTT. Its protein product is CASTPSLAVVSDTQYF. Full variable domain (missing parts from reference TRBV5-6 and TRBJ2-3): DAGVTQSPTHLIKTRGQQVTLRCSPKSGHDTVSWYQQALGQGPQFIFQYYEEEERQRGNFPDRFSGHQFPNYSSELNVNALLLGDSALYLCASTPSLAVVSDTQYFGPGTRLTVL.

A single count supports this clone. This sequence joins TRBV14 and TRBJ2-5, with no clear D. Germline V gives CDR1 SGHDN, CDR2 FVKESK. V gave up 4 bases and J gave up 0 bases, with 6 bases separating them. The CDR3 loop spans 13 amino acids. The CDR3 sequence is CASSRTDQETQYF. The CDR3 region has the DNA TGTGCCAGCAGCCGAACAGACCAAGAGACCCAGTACTTC.

The rearrangement joins TRBV7-2 to TRBJ1-5, with TRBD1 as a possible D gene (6 bases). Between the trimmed V and J ends, which lost 4 bases and 3 bases, there was a span of 10 bases. Germline CDR1 is SGHTA and CDR2 is FQGNSA. CDR3 length equals 14 residues. CDR3 sequence reads: CASSWGQPNQPQHF. As DNA, the CDR3 is TGTGCCAGCAGCTGGGGACAACCCAATCAGCCCCAGCATTTT.

This chain links TRBV28 with TRBJ1-5; no reliable D call. Germline V CDR1 and CDR2: MDHEN, SYDVKM. V was trimmed by 3 bases and J by 1 base, leaving 4 bases between them. The CDR3 consists of 13 residues. This CDR3 reads CASSFGSNQPQHF. The CDR3 DNA is TGTGCCAGCAGTTTTGGGAGCAATCAGCCCCAGCATTTT.

This clone was seen only a few times. This chain connects TRBV15 to TRBJ1-5; 9 bases are a match to TRBD1. Germline CDR1 and CDR2: LNHNV and YYDKDF (reference sequence). Trimming cost V 5 bases and J 3 bases; bases outside gene matches: 11. CDR3 length equals 17 residues. CDR3 bases: TGTGCCACCAGCGATAACAGGGGGCGATTGTTCAATCAGCCCCAGCATTTT. This encodes CATSDNRGRLFNQPQHF. The full variable domain, its missing parts supplied by reference TRBV15 and TRBJ1-5, is DAMVIQNPRYQVTQFGKPVTLSCSQTLNHNVMYWYQQKSSQAPKLLFHYYDKDFNNEADTPDNFQSRRPNTSFCFLDIRSPGLGDTAMYLCATSDNRGRLFNQPQHFGDGTRLSIL.

The V gene is TRBV19, the J gene TRBJ2-4, with D uncertain. V was trimmed by 5 bases and J by 5 bases, leaving 10 bases between them. CDR3 length: 13 amino acids. From germline, CDR1 is LNHDA and CDR2 SQIVND (reference sequence). CDR3 DNA: TGTGCCAGTAGTGTAGGTGCACAAAACATTCAGTACTTC. Residues: CASSVGAQNIQYF.

This chain uses TRBV9 with TRBJ2-3, with 9 nucleotides matching TRBD2. The CDR3 extends over 16 amino acids. Germline trimming cut 0 bases from V and 6 bases from J; bases unmatched to any gene: 8. Germline V gives CDR1 SGDLS, CDR2 YYNGEE. This CDR3 reads CASSVAGSGGGDTQYF. CDR3 coding DNA: TGTGCCAGCAGCGTAGCCGGTAGCGGGGGAGGGGATACGCAGTATTTT.

The table lists this clone with a count of one. Other nucleotide sequences in the sample specify the same CDR3. The J gene is TRBJ2-2, the V gene TRBV5-1; TRBD1 matches at 7 bases. The CDR3 length is 15 residues. The junction had 1 base not matched to a gene; V was cut back by 0 bases and J by 2 bases. The germline V gene has CDR1 SGHRS and CDR2 YFSETQ. As DNA, the CDR3 is TGCGCCAGCAGCTTGGAGGGGGCTAACACCGGGGAGCTGTTTTTT. The encoded protein is CASSLEGANTGELFF. The entire variable domain, with the rest obtained from reference TRBV5-1 and TRBJ2-2, is as follows: KAGVTQTPRYLIKTRGQQVTLSCSPISGHRSVSWYQQTPGQGLQFLFEYFSETQRNKGNFPGRFSGRQFSNSRSEMNVSTLELGDSALYLCASSLEGANTGELFFGEGSRLTVL.

This chain uses TRBV7-8 with TRBJ2-1; 8 positions match TRBD2. V gave up 6 bases and J gave up 3 bases; unmatched junction bases: 7. Germline loops: CDR1 SGHVS, CDR2 FQNEAQ. This CDR3 spans 15 amino acids. CDR3 region: CASSTTSGYYNEQFF. DNA of the CDR3: TGTGCCAGCAGTACCACTAGCGGCTACTACAATGAGCAGTTCTTC.

This clone was counted a single time. CDR3 protein: CASRDRSKIDTQYF. The CDR3 region has the DNA TGTGCCAGCAGGGACAGGAGTAAAATCGATACGCAGTATTTT. The gene calls are TRBV2 and TRBJ2-3; 7 nucleotides agree with TRBD1. Germline CDR1 reads SNHLY; CDR2 reads FYNNEI. V trimming: 6 bases; J trimming: 6 bases; junction bases outside the gene matches: 9. The CDR3 consists of 14 residues.

This clone appeared a single time. The CDR3 DNA reads TGTGCCAGCAGCCTCCAATCAGGGATCGGCACAGATACGCAGTATTTT. Amino acids: CASSLQSGIGTDTQYF. V is TRBV7-3 and J is TRBJ2-3; tentatively, D is TRBD1 (5 bases). Looked up from germline, CDR1 is SGHTA and CDR2 is FQGTGA. The V end was cut by 5 bases, the J end by 1 base, with 16 bases between. CDR3 size: 16 residues.